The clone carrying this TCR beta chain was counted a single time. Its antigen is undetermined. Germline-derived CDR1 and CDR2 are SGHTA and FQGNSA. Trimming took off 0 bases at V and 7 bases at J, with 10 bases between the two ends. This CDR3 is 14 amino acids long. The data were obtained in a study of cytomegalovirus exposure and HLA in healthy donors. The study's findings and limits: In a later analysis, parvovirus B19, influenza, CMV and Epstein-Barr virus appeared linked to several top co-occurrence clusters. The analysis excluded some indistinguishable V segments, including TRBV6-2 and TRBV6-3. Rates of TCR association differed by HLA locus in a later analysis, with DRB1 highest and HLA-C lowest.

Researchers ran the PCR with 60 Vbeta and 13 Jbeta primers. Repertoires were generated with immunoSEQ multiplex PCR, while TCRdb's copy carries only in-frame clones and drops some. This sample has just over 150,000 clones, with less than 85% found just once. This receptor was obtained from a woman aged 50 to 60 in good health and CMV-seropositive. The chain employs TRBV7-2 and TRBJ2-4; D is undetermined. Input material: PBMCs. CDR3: CASSLAGASNIQYF. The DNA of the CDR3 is TGTGCCAGCAGCTTAGCAGGCGCTAGTAACATTCAGTACTTC.